This entry describes one T cell receptor beta chain. The target antigen is unknown. The sample is drawn from a study of blood T cells in healthy people across ages. Study background: Template switching recovered approximately one barcoded beta molecule for every two T cells. Notes on the study in general: Measured against age, TCR beta diversity per million T cells decreased in a roughly linear manner.

Germline V lookup: CDR1 SQVTM, CDR2 ANQGSEA. Trimming shortened V by 0 bases and J by 11 bases, and 19 bases separated the two germline ends. The CDR3 has 14 residues. Primers used in a second PCR of roughly 6 to 11 cycles were a sample-barcoded 5' primer and a J-beta primer mix. MiXCR, run by TCRdb on the 5' RACE reads, gives a single entry per CDR3 protein. The sample consists of about 1.5 million distinct CDR3 sequences, approximately 39% of them appearing once. Sequencing used blood. The receptor comes from a woman between 18 and 30 years old in good health. The V and J genes are TRBV29-1 and TRBJ2-5, with D unresolved. The CDR3 DNA reads TGCAGCGTTGAAGATCAAGACCGATACAATGAGCAGTACTTC. It is translated as CSVEDQDRYNEQYF.